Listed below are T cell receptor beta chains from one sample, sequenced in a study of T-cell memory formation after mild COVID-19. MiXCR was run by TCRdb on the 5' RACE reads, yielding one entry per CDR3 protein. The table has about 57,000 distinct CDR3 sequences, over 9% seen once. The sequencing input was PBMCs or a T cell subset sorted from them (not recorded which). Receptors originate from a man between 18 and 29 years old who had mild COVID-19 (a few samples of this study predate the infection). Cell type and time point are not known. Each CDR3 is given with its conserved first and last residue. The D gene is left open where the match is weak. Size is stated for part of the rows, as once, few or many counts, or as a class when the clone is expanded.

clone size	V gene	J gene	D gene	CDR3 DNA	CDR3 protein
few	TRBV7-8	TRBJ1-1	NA	TGTGCCAGCAGCTTACGGGGCAGGCTAGGTAGGACTTTCACTGAAGCTTTCTTT	CASSLRGRLGRTFTEAFF
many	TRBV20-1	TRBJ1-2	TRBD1	TGCAGTGCTAGAGTTACAGGGGGCGGCTATGGCTACACCTTC	CSARVTGGGYGYTF
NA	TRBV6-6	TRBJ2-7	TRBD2	TGTGCCAGCAACCGGGGGGGGGACTACGAGCAGTACTTC	CASNRGGDYEQYF
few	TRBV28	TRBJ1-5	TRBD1	TGTGCCAGCATCCTAGGCCAGGGACAGACTCAGCCCCAGCATTTT	CASILGQGQTQPQHF
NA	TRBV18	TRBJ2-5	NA	TGTGCCAGCTCACCCTTTAACCGGGAGGAGACCCAGTACTTC	CASSPFNREETQYF
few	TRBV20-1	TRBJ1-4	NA	TGCAGTGCTAGGAGAGATCAGGGTGGAGATGAAAAACTGTTTTTT	CSARRDQGGDEKLFF
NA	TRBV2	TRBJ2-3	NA	TGTGCCAGCAACCTTTACACAGATACGCAGTATTTT	CASNLYTDTQYF
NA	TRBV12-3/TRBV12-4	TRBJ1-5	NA	TGTGCCAGCAGTTCCGGGGGGGGCAGGCAGCCCCAGCATTTT	CASSSGGGRQPQHF
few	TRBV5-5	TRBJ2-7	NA	TGTGCCAGCAGCTCCCGGATGGCCTCCGGCCGTACCTACGAGCAGTACTTC	CASSSRMASGRTYEQYF
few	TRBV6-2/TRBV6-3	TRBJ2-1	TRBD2	TGTGCCAGCAGTTACTCCGCGGGGGAGTTCTTC	CASSYSAGEFF
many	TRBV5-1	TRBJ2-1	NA	TGCGCCAGCAGCCTCCGGGGGGCCAATATCCATGAGCAGTTCTTC	CASSLRGANIHEQFF
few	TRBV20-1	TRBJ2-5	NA	TGCAGTGCTAGAGAGGGAGGAAACAGGGGAGAGACCCAGTACTTC	CSAREGGNRGETQYF
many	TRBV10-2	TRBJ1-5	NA	TGCGCCAGCACGGAGGGGCTCGCGAATCAGCCCCAGCATTTT	CASTEGLANQPQHF
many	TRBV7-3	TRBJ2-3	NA	TGTGCCAGCAGCCCAATAGCGGCCCCCACAGATACGCAGTATTTT	CASSPIAAPTDTQYF
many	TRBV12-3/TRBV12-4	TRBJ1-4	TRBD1	TGTGCCAGCAGTTTACAGGGGGCTACTAATGAAAAACTGTTTTTT	CASSLQGATNEKLFF
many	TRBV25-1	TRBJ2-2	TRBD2	TGTGCCAGCAAACACCGGGGGGACACCGGGGAGCTGTTTTTT	CASKHRGDTGELFF
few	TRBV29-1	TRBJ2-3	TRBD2	TGCAGCGTTGAAGTCGTAGCGGGTGGCGGGGGTACGCAGTATTTT	CSVEVVAGGGGTQYF
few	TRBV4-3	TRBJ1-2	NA	TGCGCCAGCAGCCAAGTCGCAGCTGGGGCCTATGGCTACACCTTC	CASSQVAAGAYGYTF
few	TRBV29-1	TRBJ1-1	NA	TGCAGCGTCCCCGGGACACTGAACACTGAAGCTTTCTTT	CSVPGTLNTEAFF
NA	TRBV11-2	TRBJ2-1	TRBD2	TGTGCCAGCAGCTTGAGGTCCAGCGGGGCGGACTCCTACAATGAGCAGTTCTTC	CASSLRSSGADSYNEQFF
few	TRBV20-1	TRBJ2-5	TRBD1	TGCAGTGCTGGGGGCCGACAGGGGGTAGGGACCCAGTACTTC	CSAGGRQGVGTQYF
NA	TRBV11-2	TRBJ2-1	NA	TGTGCCAGCAGCCCCCCCCGCGATGAGCAGTTCTTC	CASSPPRDEQFF
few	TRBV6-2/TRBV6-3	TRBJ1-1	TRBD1	TGTGCCAGCAGATTCCTGGACAGGGGGACTGAAGCTTTCTTT	CASRFLDRGTEAFF
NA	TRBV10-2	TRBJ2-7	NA	TGCGCCAGCAGGGGAAGGGAAAACTACGAGCAGTACTTC	CASRGRENYEQYF
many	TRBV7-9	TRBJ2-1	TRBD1	TGTGCCAGCAGGCGGACAGGGGGGAATGAGCAGTTCTTC	CASRRTGGNEQFF
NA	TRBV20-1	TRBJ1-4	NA	TGCAGTGCTAGCACCAGTCAGGAGGGAAAACTGTTTTTT	CSASTSQEGKLFF
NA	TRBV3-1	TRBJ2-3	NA	TGTGCCAGCAGCCAAGATCTCCGAATCTCTCCGGGGCGGGGCAGAGATACGCAGTATTTT	CASSQDLRISPGRGRDTQYF
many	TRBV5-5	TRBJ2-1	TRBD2	TGTGCCAGCAGCTTGCGGGGGGGCCCGGGACTATCAAATGAGCAGTTCTTC	CASSLRGGPGLSNEQFF
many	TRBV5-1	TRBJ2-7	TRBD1	TGCGCCAGCAGCCTGGACAGGGGAGGCCTTGGGGGGCAGTACTTC	CASSLDRGGLGGQYF
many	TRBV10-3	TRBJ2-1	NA	TGTGCCATCGGCGTCAACAATGAGCAGTTCTTC	CAIGVNNEQFF
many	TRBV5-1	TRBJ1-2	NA	TGCGCCAGCAGCTTCGGGACGGATGTCTATGGCTACACCTTC	CASSFGTDVYGYTF
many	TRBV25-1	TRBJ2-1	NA	TGTGCCAGCAGTGATCTGGACAGCCGCCAGGGCGGCTACAATGAGCAGTTCTTC	CASSDLDSRQGGYNEQFF
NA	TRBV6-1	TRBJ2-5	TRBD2	TGTGCCAGCAGGAGGACTAGCGGGGGGGTTGTGGAGACCCAGTACTTC	CASRRTSGGVVETQYF
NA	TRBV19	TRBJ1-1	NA	TGTGCCAGTAGTAAGCAACGGGTGAACACTGAAGCTTTCTTT	CASSKQRVNTEAFF
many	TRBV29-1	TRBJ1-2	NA	TGCAGCGGCCTACAGGGCCCTAGTGGCTACACCTTC	CSGLQGPSGYTF
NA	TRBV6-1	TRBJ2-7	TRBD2	TGTGCCAGCATTCGGGCGGGGGGCTACGAGCAGTACTTC	CASIRAGGYEQYF
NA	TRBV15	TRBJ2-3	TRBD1	TGTGCCACCAGCGCCATGACAGGGGGCGGAAATACGCAGTATTTT	CATSAMTGGGNTQYF
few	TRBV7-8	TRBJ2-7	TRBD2	TGTGCCAGCAGCCTAAGGACTAGCGGGGGGCCAAACTCCTACGAGCAGTACTTC	CASSLRTSGGPNSYEQYF
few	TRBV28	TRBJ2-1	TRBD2	TGTGCCATTATAGCGGGGGGCCTCTACAATGAGCAGTTCTTC	CAIIAGGLYNEQFF
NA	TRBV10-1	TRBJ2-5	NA	TGCGCCAGCAGTGAGGCCAGACAAGAGACCCAGTACTTC	CASSEARQETQYF
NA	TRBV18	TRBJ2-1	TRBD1	TGTGCCAGCTCACCACCGACAGGGTTGTACAATGAGCAGTTCTTC	CASSPPTGLYNEQFF
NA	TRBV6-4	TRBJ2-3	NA	TGTGCCAGCAGTGACCGTGCAGCTAGCACAGATACGCAGTATTTT	CASSDRAASTDTQYF
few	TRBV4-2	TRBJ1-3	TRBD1	TGTGCCAGCAGCCATCTCGGACAGGGGGCAGGGGGAAACACCATATATTTT	CASSHLGQGAGGNTIYF
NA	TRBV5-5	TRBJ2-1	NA	TGTGCCAGCAGCTTGCGGGAAGCAGGAAACAATGAGCAGTTCTTC	CASSLREAGNNEQFF
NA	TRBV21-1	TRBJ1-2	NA	TGTGCCAGCAGCAAAAAATCGGGGGCCGGCGCCTATGGCTACACCTTC	CASSKKSGAGAYGYTF
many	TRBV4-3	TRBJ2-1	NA	TGCGCCAGCAGCCAAGATTTAGGGAGTTTGGGTTTCTTC	CASSQDLGSLGFF
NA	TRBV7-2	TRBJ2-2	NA	TGTGCCAGCAGCTCAACAAGACAGGCCGGGGAGCTGTTTTTT	CASSSTRQAGELFF
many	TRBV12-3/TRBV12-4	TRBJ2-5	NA	TGTGCCAGCAGTTTCTGGGGGGAAGAGACCCAGTACTTC	CASSFWGEETQYF
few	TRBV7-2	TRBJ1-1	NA	TGTGCCAGCAGAGAACAGATTTCTTCCACTGAAGCTTTCTTT	CASREQISSTEAFF
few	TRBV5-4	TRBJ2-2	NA	TGTGCCAGCAGCGAGACAGGGAGGGGCACCGGGGAGCTGTTTTTT	CASSETGRGTGELFF
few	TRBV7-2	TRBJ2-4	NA	TGTGCCAGCAGCGCCTCGACAGGCCCAATTCAGTACTTC	CASSASTGPIQYF
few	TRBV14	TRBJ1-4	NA	TGTGCCAGCAGCCAGCTGGCAGGGAACATGGGAAAACTGTTTTTT	CASSQLAGNMGKLFF
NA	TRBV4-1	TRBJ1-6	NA	TGCGCCAGCAGCCAATCTGGCACAGCCAATTCACCCCTCCACTTT	CASSQSGTANSPLHF
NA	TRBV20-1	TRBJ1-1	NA	TGCAGTGCTAGGCGGACTGAAGCTTTCTTT	CSARRTEAFF
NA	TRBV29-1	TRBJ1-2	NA	TGCAGCGTTGAAGTCCACGAAGGGGGAGGAGGTGGCTACACCTTC	CSVEVHEGGGGGYTF
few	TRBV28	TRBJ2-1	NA	TGTGCCGGGGGCACCACAGGCCATGGGTACAATGAGCAGTTCTTC	CAGGTTGHGYNEQFF
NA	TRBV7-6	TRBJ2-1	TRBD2	TGTGCCAGCAGCTTAGACCGAGCGGGGGCTTACAATGAGCAGTTCTTC	CASSLDRAGAYNEQFF
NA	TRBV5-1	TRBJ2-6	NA	TGCGCCAGCAGCTTGGCGGAGCGGGCGTCTGGGGCCAACGTCCTGACTTTC	CASSLAERASGANVLTF
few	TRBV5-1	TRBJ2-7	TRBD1	TGCGCCAGCAGCCGGAGGACAGGGCAATACTCCTACGAGCAGTACTTC	CASSRRTGQYSYEQYF